The 14 T cell receptor beta chains listed next were all sequenced from one sample in a study of blood T cells in healthy people across ages. It was with a sample-barcoded 5' primer and a J-beta primer mix that a second PCR of roughly 7 to 11 cycles was run. Using its own MiXCR run on the 5' RACE reads, TCRdb lists one record per CDR3 protein. The sample gives about 670,000 distinct CDR3 sequences, about 50% of which show up once; approximately 13% is in the top ten. The sequencing sample was made of blood. These receptors were collected from a woman older than 75 in good health.

The CDR3 DNA is TGTGCCAGCAGCGGGACCGTAAGCGGGGAGACCCAGTACTTC. Protein sequence: CASSGTVSGETQYF. The rearrangement joins TRBV7-2 to TRBJ2-4; a weak D match, TRBD2 (6 bases). The DNA end is a closer match to TRBJ2-5, so the J assignment may be wrong. The CDR3 contains 14 residues. Germline CDR1 and CDR2: SGHTA and FQGNSA.

Many counts were recorded for this clonotype. The rearrangement links TRBV5-4 to TRBJ2-3; TRBD1 agrees at 9 bases. Germline CDR1 SGHNT, CDR2 YYREEE (reference sequence). The CDR3 sequence is 15 residues long. After removal of 2 bases from V and 5 bases from J, the junction contained 6 bases not matched to a gene. This CDR3 is CASSFMTGGGDTQYF. The CDR3 DNA sequence: TGTGCCAGCAGCTTTATGACAGGGGGAGGAGATACGCAGTATTTT. Full variable domain (outside the CDR3, taken from reference TRBV5-4 and TRBJ2-3): ETGVTQSPTHLIKTRGQQVTLRCSSQSGHNTVSWYQQALGQGPQFIFQYYREEENGRGNFPPRFSGLQFPNYSSELNVNALELDDSALYLCASSFMTGGGDTQYFGPGTRLTVL.

This clonotype was seen ten or more times. The V gene is TRBV5-1, the J gene TRBJ2-7; D is possibly TRBD1 (5 bases). The germline gives CDR1 SGHRS, CDR2 YFSETQ. CDR3 length: 15 amino acids. Trimming cost V 2 bases and J 2 bases, with 14 bases left between them. CDR3 coding DNA: TGCGCCAGCAGCTTCAGGGATTTGACCGCCTACGAGCAGTACTTC. Encoded protein: CASSFRDLTAYEQYF.

The gene calls are TRBV6-5 and TRBJ2-5; D remains unclear. V was cut by 6 bases and J by 6 bases, with 20 bases left in between. There are 15 residues in the CDR3. CDR1 and CDR2 (germline): MNHEY, SVGAGI. The CDR3 reads CASSLSPSQEKTQYF. CDR3 bases: TGTGCCAGCAGCCTAAGCCCCTCCCAGGAAAAGACCCAGTACTTC.

This clonotype was counted a single time. V usage is TRBV5-1 and J usage is TRBJ2-2; D may match TRBD1 or TRBD2 (5 bases each). Germline values: CDR1 SGHRS, CDR2 YFSETQ. Trimming shortened V by 0 bases and J by 4 bases, and 16 bases separated the two germline ends. The CDR3 consists of 17 residues. CDR3: CASSLVTVGVGTGELFF. CDR3 DNA: TGCGCCAGCAGCTTGGTCACGGTGGGGGTCGGCACCGGGGAGCTGTTTTTT.

This clonotype was counted a single time. The chain employs TRBV11-2 and TRBJ2-1; D is unresolved. The V and J ends lost 5 bases and 0 bases respectively, with 20 bases between them. CDR3 length: 18 residues. The germline gives CDR1 SGHAT, CDR2 FQNNGV. CDR3 coding DNA: TGTGCCAGCAGCCCCAAGAAGAGATTCCAGAGCTCCTACAATGAGCAGTTCTTC. It codes for CASSPKKRFQSSYNEQFF.

Ten or more counts support this clonotype. This chain links TRBV2 with TRBJ2-5; D unclear. The CDR3 is made up of 14 amino acids. CDR1 is SNHLY and CDR2 is FYNNEI in the germline V gene. Deletions cut 6 bases from V and 3 bases from J, with 14 bases between. CDR3: CASSRWASKETQYF. The CDR3 DNA reads as TGTGCCAGCAGCCGCTGGGCCAGTAAAGAGACCCAGTACTTC.

The J gene is TRBJ1-5, the V gene TRBV7-2, with D possibly being TRBD1 (5 bases). The germline V and J ends were trimmed by 6 bases and 2 bases, with 17 bases remaining between them. The CDR3 consists of 16 residues. Germline V gives CDR1 SGHTA, CDR2 FQGNSA. Written as DNA, the CDR3 is TGTGCCAGCAGTAGTGGGACGGCGGCGGGCAATCAGCCCCAGCATTTT. The encoded protein is CASSSGTAAGNQPQHF.

This clonotype was counted only a few times. As DNA, the CDR3 is TGTGCCAGCAGCGTAACAGGCGCGCTTTACAATGAGCAGTACTTC. Translating it yields CASSVTGALYNEQYF. The V call is TRBV9, the J call TRBJ2-5; D may be TRBD1 (5 bases). V was trimmed by 1 base and J by 11 bases, leaving 21 bases between them. This CDR3 has 15 amino acids. The germline V gene encodes CDR1 SGDLS and CDR2 YYNGEE. Based on the CDR3 plus reference TRBV9 and TRBJ2-5, the full variable domain is DSGVTQTPKHLITATGQRVTLRCSPRSGDLSVYWYQQSLDQGLQFLIQYYNGEERAKGNILERFSAQQFPDLHSELNLSSLELGDSALYFCASSVTGALYNEQYFGPGTRLLVL.

The genes are TRBV12-3 or TRBV12-4 and TRBJ1-6; D gene unclear. This CDR3 comprises 14 residues. V was pared by 3 bases and J by 4 bases, with 7 bases between. In DNA, the CDR3 is TGTGCCAGCAGTTTGGTACTTTATAATTCACCCCTCCACTTT. Amino acid sequence: CASSLVLYNSPLHF.

In DNA, the CDR3 is TGTGCCAGCTCACCACCAGGGGGCGCACGCTCCTACAATGAGCAGTTCTTC. Its translation is CASSPPGGARSYNEQFF. This rearrangement joins TRBV18 to TRBJ2-1; 7 positions match TRBD1. CDR3 length equals 17 residues. V lost 0 bases, J lost 0 bases, and 5 bases stayed unmatched. Germline CDR1 KGHSH, CDR2 LQKENI.

Comments on this clonotype: The CDR3 carries no conserved terminal phenylalanine or tryptophan, so it likely arises from a read error. The chain has TRBV10-2 and TRBJ2-5; TRBD1 matches 8 bases. V gave up 10 bases and J gave up 5 bases; unmatched junction bases: 3. Germline V gives CDR1 WSHSY, CDR2 SAAADI. The CDR3 is 11 residues long. The CDR3 nucleotides read TGCGCCACCAGACAGGGGGAGACCCAGTACTCC. This gives the protein CATRQGETQYS.

On this clonotype: A much bigger clone sits one base away, suggesting this may be a read error. The V and J genes are TRBV5-1 and TRBJ2-5, with unresolved D. The length of the CDR3 is 14 residues. Per the germline V gene, CDR1 is SGHRS and CDR2 is YFSETQ. The V and J ends lost 0 bases and 11 bases respectively, with 17 bases between them. The CDR3 DNA reads as TGCGCCAGCAGCTTGGGTGTTGCCGCTGATGAGCAGTACTTC. Its protein product is CASSLGVAADEQYF.

At least ten counts were recorded for this clonotype. The chain links TRBV12-3 or TRBV12-4 to TRBJ2-1; 7 nucleotides line up with TRBD2. V shed 6 bases and J 1 base; nucleotides not matched to a gene: 6. The length of the CDR3 is 15 residues. CDR3 in DNA: TGTGCCAGCAGGAGGTGGGAGGGGTCCTACAATGAGCAGTTCTTC. The encoded protein is CASRRWEGSYNEQFF.